This TCR beta chain was sequenced during a study of OX40 agonist ivuxolimab in advanced cancers. Broader study findings: It was also the case that some nonresponders had low normalized T-cell clonal expansion.

In the case of this clone: Its cognate antigen is unknown.

CDR3 length equals 13 residues. The V and J ends lost 0 bases and 5 bases respectively, with 5 bases between them. Germline CDR1 is SGHDT and CDR2 is YYEEEE. Measured with immunoSEQ multiplex PCR; TCRdb has only the in-frame clones, and not every one. The top ten clones hold about 3% of a sample with tens of thousands of clones, approximately 84% of them seen once. This sample comprised CD4+ or CD8+ T cells sorted from blood, obtained in a trial of the OX40 agonist ivuxolimab. The receptor comes from an adult with an advanced solid tumor such as melanoma, head and neck, liver or kidney cancer. The J gene is TRBJ1-4, the V gene TRBV5-6; unclear D gene. CDR3: CASSLGSNEKLFF. CDR3 bases: TGTGCCAGCAGCTTGGGGTCGAATGAAAAACTGTTTTTT.